This T cell receptor (beta chain) stems from a study of T-cell reconstitution after alpha-beta-depleted transplantation in children. Preparation of the TCRbeta library used unique molecular identifiers. One entry per CDR3 protein results from TCRdb running MiXCR on the PCR reads. The table includes 90,000 to 130,000 distinct CDR3 sequences, about 6% detected once. The input for sequencing was PBMCs, mostly from graft donor cells, taken 360 days after TCRalphabeta/CD19-depleted stem cell transplant. This clonotype was sampled from a male patient aged 2-15 years who had a stem cell transplant for acute lymphoblastic leukemia, so the T cells may come from the graft donor.

The CDR3 reads CASSQGDRVYGYTF. The CDR3 region has the DNA TGTGCCAGCAGCCAGGGAGACAGGGTTTATGGCTACACCTTC. The chain has TRBV5-6 and TRBJ1-2, with 7 bases fitting TRBD1. CDR1 SGHDT and CDR2 YYEEEE come from the germline V gene. After removal of 4 bases from V and 5 bases from J, the junction contained 8 bases not matched to a gene. The CDR3 totals 14 residues.